This note documents a single TCR beta chain sequence. This clonotype came up once. Its antigen is currently not known. No quality values exist for individual bases; no much larger clone is one base distant. A single read constitutes weak evidence. The sample originates from a study of T cells in Graves' hyperthyroidism and ophthalmopathy (dated by TCRdb to the late 2010s). Background for the entire study: Peripheral blood was collected at initial diagnosis, before any treatment. A discovery cohort of fewer than 110 patients, approximately 45 with Graves' ophthalmopathy and fewer than 65 with stable Graves' hyperthyroidism, was used to find distinguishing TCR V-J signatures. Prospective prediction of ophthalmopathy was tested in an independent validation cohort consisting of fewer than 20 hyperthyroidism patients and more than 15 patients who later progressed to ophthalmopathy. The 85 to 100 discovery patients were divided at random into training and test sets in a 7:3 ratio. In about six Graves' hyperthyroidism patients, the study also compared T-cell repertoires from thyroid tissue with T-cell repertoires from blood. Following sampling, methimazole starting at 30 mg daily was given to hyperthyroidism patients, and high-dose intravenous methylprednisolone was given to ophthalmopathy patients. The paper reports TCR Vbeta CDR3 sequencing of roughly 140 peripheral blood samples: fewer than 50 ophthalmopathy, roughly 80 hyperthyroidism and around 17 progressor patients.

The TCR beta CDR3 regions were amplified from RNA transcripts. For the first round of RT-PCR on the TCR CDR3, the HTBI primer set was used together with the Qiagen OneStep RT-PCR kit. The libraries were constructed in a second round of multiplex PCR and then size-selected and purified. Paired-end sequencing of the libraries was performed with 100 bp reads on an Illumina HiSeq2000. The original methods were these. SOAPnuke was used to process the raw data, with reads discarded if the reads contained adapters or uncalled bases, had a mean Phred below 15, or lacked an exact constant-primer or identifier match. High-quality paired reads were merged using COPE v1.2.5, and each unique nucleotide sequence was defined as a clonotype. Clonotypes were aligned to IMGT TRBV, TRBD and TRBJ reference segments using MiTCR v1.1. Analysis was restricted to V-J combinations with a frequency above 0.0001, which covered over 98% of repertoires. The TCS score was defined as the ratio of F50 (clonal expansion) to E x V (chaos), calculated using BLOSUM62-based TCRdist between CDR3 peptides within each V-J. Welch's t-statistics and random forest reduced 514 V-J features to 10 to 15, which were used in a naive Bayes classifier (R e1071). TCRdb reprocessing: public reads trimmed at Q25 with fastp, clones called with MiXCR, in-frame beta chains kept. Rows are combined by CDR3 protein, so each entry shows the most common genes and DNA. None of the V and J calls come from the authors' own analysis; TCRdb made them. The sample yields 400,000 to 500,000 distinct CDR3 sequences; about an eighth were counted once. Approximately 5.8% of the sample goes to the ten largest clones.

V is trimmed back by 4 bases and J by 7 bases, and the junction contains 5 bases that no gene match accounts for. The CDR3 sequence holds 14 residues, the cysteine and phenylalanine included. The kept DNA is CDR3 alone, 42 bases in frame from the first base. CDR1 is given as MRHNA and CDR2 as SNTAGT, both from the germline V gene. Broad study findings and their caveats: A 13 V-J signature model separated ophthalmopathy from stable hyperthyroidism, with nearly 90% sensitivity and just under 84% specificity in cross-validation and 80%/75% in testing. Sample size was not statistically predetermined, and investigators were not blinded to group allocation. Most expanded thyroid clonotypes (frequency above 0.001) were also detected in blood, a finding suggesting that blood repertoires may reflect thyroid immune responses. During validation, the model predicted progression to ophthalmopathy a median of approximately 7 months ahead of onset, with around 71% sensitivity and 72% to 85% specificity.

A patient counted as having stable Graves' hyperthyroidism if no progression to ophthalmopathy occurred over 18 months of follow-up. Hyperthyroidism patients were newly diagnosed, had a disease duration of under 2 months, and were aged 18 to 65 years. Exclusion was applied to patients with uncontrolled infections, other autoimmune diseases, pregnancy or lactation. Diagnoses were established on the basis of clinical symptoms, serum thyroxine and TRAb, thyroid ultrasound, and orbital computed tomography. PBMCs were isolated from 10 ml of fresh peripheral blood by Ficoll-Paque density gradient centrifugation. Total RNA was extracted using Trizol reagent, and RNA quality was assessed on an Agilent 2100 Bioanalyzer.

This clonotype was obtained from a woman younger than 30 with Graves' hyperthyroidism. The chain is assembled from TRBV6-4 and TRBJ2-1; 9 bases in between match TRBD1. The sample consisted of blood. For the CDR3, the sequence is CASSGTGEGNEQFF. In nucleotides, the sequence is TGTGCCAGCAGTGGGACAGGGGAGGGGAATGAGCAGTTCTTC.